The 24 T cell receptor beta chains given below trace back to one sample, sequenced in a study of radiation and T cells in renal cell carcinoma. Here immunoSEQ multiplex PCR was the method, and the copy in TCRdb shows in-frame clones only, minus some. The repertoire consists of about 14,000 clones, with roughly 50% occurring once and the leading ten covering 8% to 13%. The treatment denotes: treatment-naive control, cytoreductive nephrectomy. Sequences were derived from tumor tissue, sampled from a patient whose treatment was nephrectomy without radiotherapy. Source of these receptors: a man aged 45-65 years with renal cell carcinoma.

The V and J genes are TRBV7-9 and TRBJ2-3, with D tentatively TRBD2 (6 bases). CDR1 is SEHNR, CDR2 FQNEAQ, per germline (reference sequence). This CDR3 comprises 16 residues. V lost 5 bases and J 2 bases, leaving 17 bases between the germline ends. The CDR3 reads CASSPPLARDTDTQYF. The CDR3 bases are TGTGCCAGCAGCCCGCCCTTGGCGCGGGACACAGATACGCAGTATTTT.

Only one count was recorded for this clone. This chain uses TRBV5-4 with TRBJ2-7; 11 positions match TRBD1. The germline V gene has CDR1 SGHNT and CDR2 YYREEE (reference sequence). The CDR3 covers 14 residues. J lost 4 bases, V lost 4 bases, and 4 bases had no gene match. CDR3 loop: CASSQGTGGYEQYF. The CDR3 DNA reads TGTGCCAGCAGCCAGGGGACAGGGGGATACGAGCAGTACTTC.

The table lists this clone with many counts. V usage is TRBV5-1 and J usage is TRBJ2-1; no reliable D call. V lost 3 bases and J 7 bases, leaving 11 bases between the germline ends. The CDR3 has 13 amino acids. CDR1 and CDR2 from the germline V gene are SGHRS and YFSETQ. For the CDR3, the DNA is TGCGCCAGCAGCTCGCCGGTACGTAATGAGCAGTTCTTC. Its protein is CASSSPVRNEQFF.

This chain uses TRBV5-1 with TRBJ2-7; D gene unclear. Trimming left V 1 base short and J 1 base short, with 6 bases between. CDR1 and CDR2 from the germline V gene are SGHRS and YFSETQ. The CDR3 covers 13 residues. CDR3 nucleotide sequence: TGCGCCAGCAGCTTGACACCTTCCTACGAGCAGTACTTC. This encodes CASSLTPSYEQYF.

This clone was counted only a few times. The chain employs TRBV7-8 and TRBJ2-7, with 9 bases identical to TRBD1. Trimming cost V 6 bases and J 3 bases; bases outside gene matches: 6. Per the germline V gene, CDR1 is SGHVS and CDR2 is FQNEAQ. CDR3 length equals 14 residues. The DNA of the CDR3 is TGTGCCAGCAGGAAGGGACAGGGCGACTACGAGCAGTACTTC. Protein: CASRKGQGDYEQYF. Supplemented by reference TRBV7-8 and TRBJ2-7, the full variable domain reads GAGVSQSPRYKVAKRGQDVALRCDPISGHVSLFWYQQALGQGPEFLTYFQNEAQLDKSGLPSDRFFAERPEGSVSTLKIQRTQQEDSAVYLCASRKGQGDYEQYFGPGTRLTVT.

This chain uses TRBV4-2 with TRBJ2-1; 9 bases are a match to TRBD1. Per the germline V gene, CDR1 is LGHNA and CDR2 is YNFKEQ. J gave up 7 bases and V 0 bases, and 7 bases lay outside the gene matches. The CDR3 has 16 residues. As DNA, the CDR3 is TGTGCCAGCAGCCAAGATGAGGGACAGGGTGCGAATGAGCAGTTCTTC. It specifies CASSQDEGQGANEQFF.

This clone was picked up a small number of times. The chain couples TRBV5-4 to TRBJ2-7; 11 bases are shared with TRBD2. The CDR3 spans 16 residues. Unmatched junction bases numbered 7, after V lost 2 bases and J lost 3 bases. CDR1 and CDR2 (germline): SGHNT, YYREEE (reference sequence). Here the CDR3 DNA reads TGTGCCAGCAGCTTTGGGGGACTAGCGGCGGGCTACGAGCAGTACTTC. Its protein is CASSFGGLAAGYEQYF.

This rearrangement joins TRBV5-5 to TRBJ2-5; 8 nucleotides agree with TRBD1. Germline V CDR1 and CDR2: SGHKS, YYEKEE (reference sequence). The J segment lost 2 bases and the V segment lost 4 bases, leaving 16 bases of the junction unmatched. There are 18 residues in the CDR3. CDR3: CASSPQFADRVVQETQYF. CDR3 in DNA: TGTGCCAGCAGCCCCCAATTCGCGGACAGGGTCGTTCAAGAGACCCAGTACTTC.

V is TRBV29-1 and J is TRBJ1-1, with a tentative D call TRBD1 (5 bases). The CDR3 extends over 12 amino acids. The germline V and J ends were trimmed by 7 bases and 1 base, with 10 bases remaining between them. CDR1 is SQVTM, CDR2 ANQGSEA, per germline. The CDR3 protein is CSGGARNTEAFF. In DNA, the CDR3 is TGCAGCGGAGGGGCGAGGAACACTGAAGCTTTCTTT.

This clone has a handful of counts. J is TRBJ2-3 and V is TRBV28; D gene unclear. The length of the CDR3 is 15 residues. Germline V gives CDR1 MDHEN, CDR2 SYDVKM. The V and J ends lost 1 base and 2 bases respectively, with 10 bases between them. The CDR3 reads CASSLFGGNTDTQYF. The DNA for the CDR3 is TGTGCCAGCAGTTTATTCGGCGGAAACACAGATACGCAGTATTTT. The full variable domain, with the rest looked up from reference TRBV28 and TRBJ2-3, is DVKVTQSSRYLVKRTGEKVFLECVQDMDHENMFWYRQDPGLGLRLIYFSYDVKMKEKGDIPEGYSVSREKKERFSLILESASTNQTSMYLCASSLFGGNTDTQYFGPGTRLTVL.

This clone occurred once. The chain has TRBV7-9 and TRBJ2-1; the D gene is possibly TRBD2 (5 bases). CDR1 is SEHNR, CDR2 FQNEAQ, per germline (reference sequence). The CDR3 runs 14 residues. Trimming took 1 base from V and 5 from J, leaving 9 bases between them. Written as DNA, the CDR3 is TGTGCCAGCAGCTTAGGTAGGGAGAACAATGAGCAGTTCTTC. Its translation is CASSLGRENNEQFF.

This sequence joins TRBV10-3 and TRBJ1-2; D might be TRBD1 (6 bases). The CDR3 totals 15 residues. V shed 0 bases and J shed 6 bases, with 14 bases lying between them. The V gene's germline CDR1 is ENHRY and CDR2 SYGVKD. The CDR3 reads CAISESPGGADGYTF. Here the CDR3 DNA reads TGTGCCATCAGTGAGTCGCCGGGGGGCGCCGATGGCTACACCTTC.

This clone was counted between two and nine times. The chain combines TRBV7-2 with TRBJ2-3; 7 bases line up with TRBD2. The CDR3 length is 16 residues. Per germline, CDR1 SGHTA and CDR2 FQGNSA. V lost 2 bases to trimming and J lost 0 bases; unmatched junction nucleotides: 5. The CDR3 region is CASSLRLAKSTDTQYF. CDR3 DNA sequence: TGTGCCAGCAGCTTAAGACTAGCTAAAAGCACAGATACGCAGTATTTT. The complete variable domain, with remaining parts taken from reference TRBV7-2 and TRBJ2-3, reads GAGVSQSPSNKVTEKGKDVELRCDPISGHTALYWYRQSLGQGLEFLIYFQGNSAPDKSGLPSDRFSAERTGGSVSTLTIQRTQQEDSAVYLCASSLRLAKSTDTQYFGPGTRLTVL.

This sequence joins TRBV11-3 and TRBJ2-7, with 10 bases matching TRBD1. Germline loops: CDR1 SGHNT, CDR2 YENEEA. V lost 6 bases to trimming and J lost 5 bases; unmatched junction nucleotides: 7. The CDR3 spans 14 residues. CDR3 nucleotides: TGTGCCAGCAGTCACCGGGACAGGGGCAACGAGCAGTACTTC. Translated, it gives CASSHRDRGNEQYF.

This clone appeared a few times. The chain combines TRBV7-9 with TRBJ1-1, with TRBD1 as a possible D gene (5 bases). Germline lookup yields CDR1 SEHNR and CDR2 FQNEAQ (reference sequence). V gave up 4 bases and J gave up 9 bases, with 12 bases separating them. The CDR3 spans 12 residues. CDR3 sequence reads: CASSSRDQQAFF. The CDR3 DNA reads TGTGCCAGCAGCTCCCGGGACCAGCAAGCTTTCTTT.

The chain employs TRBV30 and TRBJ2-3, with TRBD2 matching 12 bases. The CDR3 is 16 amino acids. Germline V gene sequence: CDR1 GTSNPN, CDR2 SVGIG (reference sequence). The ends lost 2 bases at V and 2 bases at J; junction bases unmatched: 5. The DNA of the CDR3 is TGTGCCTGGAGTCCTGGACTAGCGGGGAACACAGATACGCAGTATTTT. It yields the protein CAWSPGLAGNTDTQYF.

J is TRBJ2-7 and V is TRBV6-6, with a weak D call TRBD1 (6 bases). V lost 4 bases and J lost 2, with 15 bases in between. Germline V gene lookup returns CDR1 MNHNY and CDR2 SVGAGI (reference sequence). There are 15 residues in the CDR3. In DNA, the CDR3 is TGTGCCAGCAGTTTCGTACCGGGACAAACCTACGAGCAGTACTTC. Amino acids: CASSFVPGQTYEQYF.

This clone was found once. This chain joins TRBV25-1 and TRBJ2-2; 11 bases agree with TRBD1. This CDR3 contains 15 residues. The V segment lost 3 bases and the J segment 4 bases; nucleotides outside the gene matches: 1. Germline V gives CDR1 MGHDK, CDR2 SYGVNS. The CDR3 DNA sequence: TGTGCCAGCAGTGAGGACAGGGGGCTCACCGGGGAGCTGTTTTTT. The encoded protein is CASSEDRGLTGELFF.

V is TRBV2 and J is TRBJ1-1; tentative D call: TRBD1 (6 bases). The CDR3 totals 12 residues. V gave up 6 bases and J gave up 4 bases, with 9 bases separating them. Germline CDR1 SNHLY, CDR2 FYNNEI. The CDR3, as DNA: TGTGCCAGCAGAACAGGGACCACTGAAGCTTTCTTT. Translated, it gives CASRTGTTEAFF.

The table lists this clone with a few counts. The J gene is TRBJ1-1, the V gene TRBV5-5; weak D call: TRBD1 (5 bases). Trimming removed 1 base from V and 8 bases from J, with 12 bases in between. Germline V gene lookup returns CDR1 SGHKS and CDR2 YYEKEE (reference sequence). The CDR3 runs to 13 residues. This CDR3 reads CASSLKRGTEAFF. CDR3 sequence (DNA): TGTGCCAGCAGCTTGAAAAGGGGTACCGAAGCTTTCTTT.

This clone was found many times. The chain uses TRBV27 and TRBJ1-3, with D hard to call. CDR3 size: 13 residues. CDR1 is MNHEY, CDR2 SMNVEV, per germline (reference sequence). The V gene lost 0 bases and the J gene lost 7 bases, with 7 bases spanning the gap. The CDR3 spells CASSLSIGNTIYF. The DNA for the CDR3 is TGTGCCAGCAGTTTATCGATCGGGAACACCATATATTTT.

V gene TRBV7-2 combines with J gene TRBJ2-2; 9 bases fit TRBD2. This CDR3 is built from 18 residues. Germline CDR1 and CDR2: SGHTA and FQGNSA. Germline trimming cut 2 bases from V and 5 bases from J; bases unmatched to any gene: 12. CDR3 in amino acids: CASSLKGSGGRWTGELFF. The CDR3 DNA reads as TGTGCCAGCAGCTTAAAGGGTAGCGGGGGTCGTTGGACCGGGGAGCTGTTTTTT.

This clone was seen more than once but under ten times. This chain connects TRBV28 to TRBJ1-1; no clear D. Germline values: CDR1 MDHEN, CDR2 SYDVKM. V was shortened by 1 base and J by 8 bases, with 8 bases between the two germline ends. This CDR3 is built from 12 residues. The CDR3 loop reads CASSLLGREAFF. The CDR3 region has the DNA TGTGCCAGCAGTTTATTGGGCAGGGAAGCTTTCTTT.

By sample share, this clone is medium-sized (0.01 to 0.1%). CDR3 sequence reads: CASWRESTNEKLFF. Here the CDR3 DNA reads TGTGCCAGCTGGCGGGAGTCAACTAATGAAAAACTGTTTTTT. The V call is TRBV2, the J call TRBJ1-4; D ambiguous. V dropped 8 bases and J dropped 0 bases, with 10 bases sitting between them. Germline lookup yields CDR1 SNHLY and CDR2 FYNNEI. The CDR3 runs to 14 residues.